The subject of this entry is one TCR beta chain. No cognate antigen has been identified for it. One base away there is no much larger clone; base qualities are not given. This entry is derived from a study of T cell repertoires in cytomegalovirus infection (dated by TCRdb to about 2019). As for the study more broadly: Donor HLA type was relevant to the analysis, as public TCR beta signatures indicated carriage of CMV infection together with the matching HLA type. The full study reports these points: In the ex vivo response, HLA-C-restricted CMV-specific TCR beta clonotypes were dominant, and in two of eight donors the single most frequent clonotype came from this HLA-C-restricted group. Carriers of CMV infection plus the relevant HLA type were discriminated by the cumulative frequency of public TCR beta family members in the study cohort and in an independent roughly 400-donor cohort.

Counted from cysteine to phenylalanine, this CDR3 has 17 amino acids. Left in the record is the CDR3 DNA by itself, 51 bases read in frame from the first base. Compared with germline, V lacks 0 bases and J lacks 1 base; bases without a gene match: 3. The run used an Illumina HiSeq 1500. TCRdb's own reprocessing of the public reads used fastp at Q25 and MiXCR and kept productive beta chains. Duplicate CDR3 protein sequences are folded into a single record with the most common DNA and genes. In this sample the table shows more than 500,000 distinct CDR3 sequences, 15% to 20% of which occur a single time. The ten largest clones represent more than 20% of the sample.

This TCR was sampled from a human donor in good health (CMV status not recorded). Some clones in this sample may be carry-over from other donors' samples. The rearranged segments are TRBV12-3 or TRBV12-4 and TRBJ2-1, with 10 junctional bases fitting TRBD2. Sequencing used CD8+ T cells from PBMCs. The sequence in DNA is TGTGCCAGCAGTTTAGCGCTAGCGGGAGAATCCTACAATGAGCAGTTCTTC. This is translated as CASSLALAGESYNEQFF.